This TCR beta chain appears in the sequencing data of a study of blood T cell repertoires in COVID-19. Across the whole study: The analysed material was cDNA or gDNA that came from T cells, B-cell-depleted T cells, or PBMCs.

Original processing notes: Amplifying reference gene primers gave estimates of nucleated cell counts. Sequenced by immunoSEQ multiplex PCR; TCRdb stores in-frame clones only, minus some. D and trimming were read from the DNA, whereas the V and J calls and clone size are those reported in that table. The table records tens of thousands of clones, 85% to 90% of them present only once. This CDR3 contains 14 residues. Germline V gives CDR1 SGHTA, CDR2 FQGNSA. The V end was cut by 7 bases, the J end by 2 bases, with 14 bases between. The rearrangement joins TRBV7-2 to TRBJ1-1; tentative D call: TRBD1 (6 bases). The sample taken for sequencing was peripheral blood. The receptor was isolated from an elderly woman with active or convalescent COVID-19. The CDR3 reads CASTFDRRNTEAFF. CDR3 coding DNA: TGTGCCAGCACATTCGACAGGAGAAACACTGAAGCTTTCTTT.